These 27 T cell receptor beta chains were sequenced from one sample in a study of T cell responses to AZD1222 COVID-19 vaccine. Using immunoSEQ multiplex PCR, the repertoire was profiled, and TCRdb retains in-frame clones only, with some absent. The sample comprises 130,000 or so clones, 89% of which are singletons, and over 9% rests with the top ten. Sample: peripheral blood, taken 28 days after the second AZD1222 dose. The source is an adult who received the AZD1222 COVID-19 vaccine.

V gene TRBV2 combines with J gene TRBJ2-7, with TRBD2 identical over 7 bases. Germline V gene lookup returns CDR1 SNHLY and CDR2 FYNNEI. Unmatched junction bases numbered 10, after V lost 6 bases and J lost 2 bases. The CDR3 runs 15 residues. CDR3 sequence reads: CASSPGAGDPYEQYF. DNA of the CDR3: TGTGCCAGCAGCCCCGGCGCGGGAGACCCCTACGAGCAGTACTTC.

This clone was detected a few times. The CDR3: CASSQEFASGGRVTQYF. CDR3 DNA: TGTGCCAGCAGCCAAGAGTTCGCTAGCGGGGGGAGGGTGACCCAGTACTTC. This chain uses TRBV4-2 with TRBJ2-5, with 11 nucleotides matching TRBD2. The CDR3 consists of 17 residues. The V segment lost 0 bases and the J segment 7 bases; nucleotides outside the gene matches: 10. CDR1 is LGHNA and CDR2 is YNFKEQ in the germline V gene.

CDR3 bases: TGTGCCTGGAGCGAGACAGGGGATCAGCCCCAGCATTTT. Residues: CAWSETGDQPQHF. The chain employs TRBV30 and TRBJ1-5, with TRBD1 matching 8 bases. CDR3 length: 13 amino acids. Losses at the gene ends were 3 bases for V and 5 bases for J; bases not matched to a gene: 3. Germline CDR1 reads GTSNPN; CDR2 reads SVGIG (reference sequence). Filled out from reference TRBV30 and TRBJ1-5, the complete variable domain reads SQTIHQWPATLVQPVGSPLSLECTVEGTSNPNLYWYRQAAGRGLQLLFYSVGIGQISSEVPQNLSASRPQDRQFILSSKKLLLSDSGFYLCAWSETGDQPQHFGDGTRLSIL.

This chain uses TRBV4-1 with TRBJ2-1; D gene unclear. Trimming stripped 1 base from V and 8 bases from J, with 18 bases between. The CDR3 extends over 16 amino acids. Germline CDR1 reads MGHRA; CDR2 reads YSYEKL. The CDR3 sequence: CASSQVGPYGVDEQFF. CDR3 bases: TGCGCCAGCAGCCAAGTCGGCCCCTATGGGGTCGATGAGCAGTTCTTC.

The V and J genes are TRBV3-1 (or the pseudogene TRBV3-2) and TRBJ2-7; 14 bases line up with TRBD2. CDR1 and CDR2 (germline): LGHDT, YNNKEL (reference sequence). This CDR3 comprises 20 residues. Unmatched junction bases numbered 15, after V lost 3 bases and J lost 2 bases. CDR3 coding DNA: TGTGCCAGCAGCCAGAGGGCTGGACTAGCGGGGGGCCCTTTCCCCTACGAGCAGTACTTC. The encoded protein is CASSQRAGLAGGPFPYEQYF.

In its sample, this clone was seen once. The chain is built from TRBV7-8 and TRBJ1-5; D gene unclear. The V end was cut by 4 bases, the J end by 6 bases, with 19 bases between. Germline loops: CDR1 SGHVS, CDR2 FQNEAQ. The CDR3 spans 16 residues. The CDR3 region has the DNA TGTGCCAGCAGCTACCGGCCGACAACATACCCTCAGCCCCAGCATTTT. Translated: CASSYRPTTYPQPQHF.

A note on this clone: At the DNA level, this CDR3 is encoded by other sequences in the same sample as well. The chain employs TRBV18 and TRBJ2-2; D might be TRBD1 (5 bases). With 3 bases removed from V and 1 base from J, the gap between germline ends came to 6 bases. The CDR3 length is 14 residues. Germline loops: CDR1 KGHSH, CDR2 LQKENI. The CDR3 coding sequence is TGTGCCAGCTCACCTGACAGGAACACCGGGGAGCTGTTTTTT. It codes for CASSPDRNTGELFF. Complete variable domain (other parts from reference TRBV18 and TRBJ2-2): NAGVMQNPRHLVRRRGQEARLRCSPMKGHSHVYWYRQLPEEGLKFMVYLQKENIIDESGMPKERFSAEFPKEGPSILRIQQVVRGDSAAYFCASSPDRNTGELFFGEGSRLTVL.

The chain links TRBV9 to TRBJ1-2; the match to TRBD1 covers 7 bases. The CDR3 has 13 residues. Germline V lookup: CDR1 SGDLS, CDR2 YYNGEE. After removal of 0 bases from V and 14 bases from J, the junction contained 10 bases not matched to a gene. The CDR3 region has the DNA TGTGCCAGCAGCGTAGGAGGGGGCAGGGGAGAGACCTTC. As protein: CASSVGGGRGETF.

CDR3 amino acids: CASSPGGRSYEQYF. The CDR3 bases are TGTGCCAGCAGCCCAGGGGGACGGTCCTACGAGCAGTACTTC. The chain recombines TRBV11-2 with TRBJ2-7; TRBD1 matches at 7 bases. The V and J ends lost 5 bases and 1 base, in that order; junction bases with no gene match: 5. The CDR3 covers 14 residues. The germline V gene encodes CDR1 SGHAT and CDR2 FQNNGV.

The V call is TRBV11-2, the J call TRBJ2-7; 8 bases are a match to TRBD1. Germline V gene lookup returns CDR1 SGHAT and CDR2 FQNNGV. The CDR3 has 16 residues. J gave up 5 bases and V 4 bases, and 13 bases lay outside the gene matches. CDR3 sequence (DNA): TGTGCCAGCAGCTCCAGGATGAGGGACAGGTGGCACGAGCAGTACTTC. Translation gives CASSSRMRDRWHEQYF.

CDR3: CASSTTGGTQYF. CDR3 bases: TGCGCCAGCAGTACGACAGGTGGGACCCAGTACTTC. The chain uses TRBV10-2 and TRBJ2-5; possibly TRBD1 for D (6 bases). This CDR3 has 12 residues. The germline V gene has CDR1 WSHSY and CDR2 SAAADI. V was shortened by 5 bases and J by 7 bases, with 11 bases between the two germline ends.

The chain has TRBV9 and TRBJ1-1, with D perhaps matching TRBD1 (6 bases). Trimming took off 2 bases at V and 4 bases at J, with 9 bases between the two ends. This CDR3 has 13 residues. CDR1 and CDR2 from the germline V gene are SGDLS and YYNGEE. For the CDR3, the DNA is TGTGCCAGCAGCGTTCTACAGGGCACTGAAGCTTTCTTT. Amino acid sequence: CASSVLQGTEAFF.

The rearrangement joins TRBV27 to TRBJ1-6; TRBD1 might be the D (6 bases). Trimming shortened V by 6 bases and J by 14 bases, and 17 bases separated the two germline ends. The CDR3 contains 13 residues. Germline loops: CDR1 MNHEY, CDR2 SMNVEV (reference sequence). Here the CDR3 DNA reads TGTGCCAGCAGCGACAGGCCCGAGACGTCCCTCCACTTT. Amino acid sequence: CASSDRPETSLHF.

This sequence joins TRBV18 and TRBJ2-7, with D perhaps matching TRBD1 (6 bases). Germline CDR1 KGHSH, CDR2 LQKENI. Deletions cut 5 bases from V and 2 bases from J, with 16 bases between. The CDR3 contains 15 residues. The CDR3 region is CASSDRQDLTYEQYF. In DNA form, the CDR3 reads TGTGCCAGCTCAGATAGACAGGACTTAACCTACGAGCAGTACTTC.

V and J are TRBV6-5 and TRBJ1-1, with unresolved D. The CDR3 spans 12 residues. The V gene's germline CDR1 is MNHEY and CDR2 SVGAGI. V was clipped by 6 bases and J by 6 bases, with 11 bases between them. CDR3 residues: CASSLGFAEAFF. Here the CDR3 DNA reads TGTGCCAGCAGCCTCGGGTTCGCTGAAGCTTTCTTT.

This clone was detected only once. The V call is TRBV18, the J call TRBJ1-2, with D maybe TRBD1 (5 bases). This CDR3 comprises 17 residues. Germline V gene sequence: CDR1 KGHSH, CDR2 LQKENI. Deletions cut 4 bases from V and 0 bases from J, with 18 bases between. CDR3 sequence: CASSLISGTETNYGYTF. The DNA for the CDR3 is TGTGCCAGCTCACTAATTTCCGGGACCGAAACTAACTATGGCTACACCTTC.

This clone was detected once. The chain is built from TRBV9 and TRBJ2-3, with TRBD1 matching 8 bases. V gave up 0 bases and J gave up 1 base; unmatched junction bases: 4. Germline V gene sequence: CDR1 SGDLS, CDR2 YYNGEE. This CDR3 is built from 16 residues. The CDR3 loop is CASSVATGQGTDTQYF. The CDR3 bases are TGTGCCAGCAGCGTAGCTACGGGACAGGGCACAGATACGCAGTATTTT.

J is TRBJ2-6 and V is TRBV5-1; D is perhaps TRBD1 or TRBD2 (6 bases each). V shed 7 bases and J shed 2 bases, with 13 bases lying between them. This CDR3 contains 15 residues. CDR1 is SGHRS and CDR2 is YFSETQ in the germline V gene. The CDR3 DNA sequence: TGCGCCAGCGCCGGGGGCGGGACTGGGGCCAACGTCCTGACTTTC. Translated: CASAGGGTGANVLTF.

The chain employs TRBV9 and TRBJ2-3; D gene uncertain. The CDR3 is 14 residues long. CDR1 is SGDLS and CDR2 is YYNGEE in the germline V gene. V dropped 2 bases and J dropped 1 base, with 8 bases sitting between them. CDR3 sequence reads: CASSVPEGTDTQYF. DNA of the CDR3: TGTGCCAGCAGCGTGCCTGAAGGCACAGATACGCAGTATTTT.

To note about this clone: This CDR3 is also generated by other DNA sequences in the sample. This chain uses TRBV5-1 with TRBJ1-1, with 7 bases lining up with TRBD1. V gave up 0 bases and J gave up 2 bases; unmatched junction bases: 1. Germline V gene data show CDR1 as SGHRS and CDR2 as YFSETQ. This CDR3 region has 14 residues. CDR3 in DNA: TGCGCCAGCAGCTTGGGAGGGGGCAACACTGAAGCTTTCTTT. Translation gives CASSLGGGNTEAFF.

The rearrangement joins TRBV2 to TRBJ2-1; 11 bases match TRBD2. This CDR3 comprises 15 residues. Germline CDR1 and CDR2: SNHLY and FYNNEI. After removal of 7 bases from V and 9 bases from J, the junction contained 11 bases not matched to a gene. Here the CDR3 DNA reads TGTGCCAGCACCCCGGGACTAGCGGCTCTGTCTGAGCAGTTCTTC. This encodes CASTPGLAALSEQFF.

The chain is built from TRBV7-2 and TRBJ1-1; weak D call: TRBD1 (6 bases). The CDR3 spans 14 residues. V was clipped by 3 bases and J by 12 bases, with 20 bases between them. The germline V gene has CDR1 SGHTA and CDR2 FQGNSA. The CDR3 loop is CASSFDRSGLSPFF. CDR3 sequence (DNA): TGTGCCAGCAGCTTTGACAGGTCGGGGCTTTCTCCTTTCTTT.

CDR3 sequence reads: CASSLKGAGPQETQYF. The CDR3 nucleotides are TGTGCCAGCAGCTTGAAGGGGGCAGGTCCACAAGAGACCCAGTACTTC. The chain uses TRBV5-4 and TRBJ2-5; 7 nucleotides align to TRBD1. The CDR3 covers 16 residues. Germline V gene data show CDR1 as SGHNT and CDR2 as YYREEE (reference sequence). The J segment lost 2 bases and the V segment lost 1 base, leaving 8 bases of the junction unmatched. Full variable domain (remainder filled in from reference TRBV5-4 and TRBJ2-5): ETGVTQSPTHLIKTRGQQVTLRCSSQSGHNTVSWYQQALGQGPQFIFQYYREEENGRGNFPPRFSGLQFPNYSSELNVNALELDDSALYLCASSLKGAGPQETQYFGPGTRLLVL.

This rearrangement joins TRBV2 to TRBJ2-5; 9 nucleotides align to TRBD2. The CDR3 is 14 amino acids. CDR1 and CDR2 from the germline V gene are SNHLY and FYNNEI. Losses at the gene ends were 9 bases for V and 0 bases for J; bases not matched to a gene: 5. CDR3 residues: CASRLAVYQETQYF. In DNA form, the CDR3 reads TGTGCCAGTAGACTAGCGGTATACCAAGAGACCCAGTACTTC.

The chain uses TRBV29-1 and TRBJ1-1, with D uncertain. Per germline, CDR1 SQVTM and CDR2 ANQGSEA. Trimming removed 6 bases from V and 3 bases from J, with 11 bases in between. The CDR3 is 12 amino acids. The DNA of the CDR3 is TGCAGCGTCGCTAAATGGGACACTGAAGCTTTCTTT. It codes for CSVAKWDTEAFF.

This clone was recorded once. This CDR3 reads CASSNNRDSGYGYTF. The CDR3 region has the DNA TGTGCCAGCAGCAATAACCGGGACAGCGGCTATGGCTACACCTTC. The chain is built from TRBV6-5 and TRBJ1-2; 7 nucleotides match TRBD1. V shed 6 bases, J shed 4 bases, and the junction held 11 bases outside the gene matches. The CDR3 contains 15 residues. The germline CDR1 and CDR2 sequences are MNHEY and SVGAGI.

This clone has more than one count but fewer than ten. CDR3 loop: CASSSLDRANYGYTF. Written as DNA, the CDR3 is TGTGCCAGCAGCTCCCTGGACAGGGCTAACTATGGCTACACCTTC. The gene calls are TRBV11-2 and TRBJ1-2; 8 bases map to TRBD1. The CDR3 consists of 15 residues. Germline CDR1 is SGHAT and CDR2 is FQNNGV. V shed 4 bases, J shed 0 bases, and the junction held 4 bases outside the gene matches.